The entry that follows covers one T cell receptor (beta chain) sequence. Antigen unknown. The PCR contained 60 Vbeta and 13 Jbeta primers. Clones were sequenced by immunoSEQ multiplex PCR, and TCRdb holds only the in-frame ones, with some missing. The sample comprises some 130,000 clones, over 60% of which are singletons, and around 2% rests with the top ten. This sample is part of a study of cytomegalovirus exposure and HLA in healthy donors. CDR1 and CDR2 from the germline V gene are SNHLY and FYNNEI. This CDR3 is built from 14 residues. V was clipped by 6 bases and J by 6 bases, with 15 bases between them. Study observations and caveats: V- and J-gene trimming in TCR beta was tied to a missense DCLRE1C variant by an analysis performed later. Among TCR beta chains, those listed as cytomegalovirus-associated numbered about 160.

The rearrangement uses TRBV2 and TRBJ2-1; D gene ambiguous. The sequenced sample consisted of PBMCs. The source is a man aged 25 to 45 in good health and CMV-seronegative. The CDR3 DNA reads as TGTGCCAGCAGAGAGGAGACTTTGGGCAATGAGCAGTTCTTC. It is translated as CASREETLGNEQFF.